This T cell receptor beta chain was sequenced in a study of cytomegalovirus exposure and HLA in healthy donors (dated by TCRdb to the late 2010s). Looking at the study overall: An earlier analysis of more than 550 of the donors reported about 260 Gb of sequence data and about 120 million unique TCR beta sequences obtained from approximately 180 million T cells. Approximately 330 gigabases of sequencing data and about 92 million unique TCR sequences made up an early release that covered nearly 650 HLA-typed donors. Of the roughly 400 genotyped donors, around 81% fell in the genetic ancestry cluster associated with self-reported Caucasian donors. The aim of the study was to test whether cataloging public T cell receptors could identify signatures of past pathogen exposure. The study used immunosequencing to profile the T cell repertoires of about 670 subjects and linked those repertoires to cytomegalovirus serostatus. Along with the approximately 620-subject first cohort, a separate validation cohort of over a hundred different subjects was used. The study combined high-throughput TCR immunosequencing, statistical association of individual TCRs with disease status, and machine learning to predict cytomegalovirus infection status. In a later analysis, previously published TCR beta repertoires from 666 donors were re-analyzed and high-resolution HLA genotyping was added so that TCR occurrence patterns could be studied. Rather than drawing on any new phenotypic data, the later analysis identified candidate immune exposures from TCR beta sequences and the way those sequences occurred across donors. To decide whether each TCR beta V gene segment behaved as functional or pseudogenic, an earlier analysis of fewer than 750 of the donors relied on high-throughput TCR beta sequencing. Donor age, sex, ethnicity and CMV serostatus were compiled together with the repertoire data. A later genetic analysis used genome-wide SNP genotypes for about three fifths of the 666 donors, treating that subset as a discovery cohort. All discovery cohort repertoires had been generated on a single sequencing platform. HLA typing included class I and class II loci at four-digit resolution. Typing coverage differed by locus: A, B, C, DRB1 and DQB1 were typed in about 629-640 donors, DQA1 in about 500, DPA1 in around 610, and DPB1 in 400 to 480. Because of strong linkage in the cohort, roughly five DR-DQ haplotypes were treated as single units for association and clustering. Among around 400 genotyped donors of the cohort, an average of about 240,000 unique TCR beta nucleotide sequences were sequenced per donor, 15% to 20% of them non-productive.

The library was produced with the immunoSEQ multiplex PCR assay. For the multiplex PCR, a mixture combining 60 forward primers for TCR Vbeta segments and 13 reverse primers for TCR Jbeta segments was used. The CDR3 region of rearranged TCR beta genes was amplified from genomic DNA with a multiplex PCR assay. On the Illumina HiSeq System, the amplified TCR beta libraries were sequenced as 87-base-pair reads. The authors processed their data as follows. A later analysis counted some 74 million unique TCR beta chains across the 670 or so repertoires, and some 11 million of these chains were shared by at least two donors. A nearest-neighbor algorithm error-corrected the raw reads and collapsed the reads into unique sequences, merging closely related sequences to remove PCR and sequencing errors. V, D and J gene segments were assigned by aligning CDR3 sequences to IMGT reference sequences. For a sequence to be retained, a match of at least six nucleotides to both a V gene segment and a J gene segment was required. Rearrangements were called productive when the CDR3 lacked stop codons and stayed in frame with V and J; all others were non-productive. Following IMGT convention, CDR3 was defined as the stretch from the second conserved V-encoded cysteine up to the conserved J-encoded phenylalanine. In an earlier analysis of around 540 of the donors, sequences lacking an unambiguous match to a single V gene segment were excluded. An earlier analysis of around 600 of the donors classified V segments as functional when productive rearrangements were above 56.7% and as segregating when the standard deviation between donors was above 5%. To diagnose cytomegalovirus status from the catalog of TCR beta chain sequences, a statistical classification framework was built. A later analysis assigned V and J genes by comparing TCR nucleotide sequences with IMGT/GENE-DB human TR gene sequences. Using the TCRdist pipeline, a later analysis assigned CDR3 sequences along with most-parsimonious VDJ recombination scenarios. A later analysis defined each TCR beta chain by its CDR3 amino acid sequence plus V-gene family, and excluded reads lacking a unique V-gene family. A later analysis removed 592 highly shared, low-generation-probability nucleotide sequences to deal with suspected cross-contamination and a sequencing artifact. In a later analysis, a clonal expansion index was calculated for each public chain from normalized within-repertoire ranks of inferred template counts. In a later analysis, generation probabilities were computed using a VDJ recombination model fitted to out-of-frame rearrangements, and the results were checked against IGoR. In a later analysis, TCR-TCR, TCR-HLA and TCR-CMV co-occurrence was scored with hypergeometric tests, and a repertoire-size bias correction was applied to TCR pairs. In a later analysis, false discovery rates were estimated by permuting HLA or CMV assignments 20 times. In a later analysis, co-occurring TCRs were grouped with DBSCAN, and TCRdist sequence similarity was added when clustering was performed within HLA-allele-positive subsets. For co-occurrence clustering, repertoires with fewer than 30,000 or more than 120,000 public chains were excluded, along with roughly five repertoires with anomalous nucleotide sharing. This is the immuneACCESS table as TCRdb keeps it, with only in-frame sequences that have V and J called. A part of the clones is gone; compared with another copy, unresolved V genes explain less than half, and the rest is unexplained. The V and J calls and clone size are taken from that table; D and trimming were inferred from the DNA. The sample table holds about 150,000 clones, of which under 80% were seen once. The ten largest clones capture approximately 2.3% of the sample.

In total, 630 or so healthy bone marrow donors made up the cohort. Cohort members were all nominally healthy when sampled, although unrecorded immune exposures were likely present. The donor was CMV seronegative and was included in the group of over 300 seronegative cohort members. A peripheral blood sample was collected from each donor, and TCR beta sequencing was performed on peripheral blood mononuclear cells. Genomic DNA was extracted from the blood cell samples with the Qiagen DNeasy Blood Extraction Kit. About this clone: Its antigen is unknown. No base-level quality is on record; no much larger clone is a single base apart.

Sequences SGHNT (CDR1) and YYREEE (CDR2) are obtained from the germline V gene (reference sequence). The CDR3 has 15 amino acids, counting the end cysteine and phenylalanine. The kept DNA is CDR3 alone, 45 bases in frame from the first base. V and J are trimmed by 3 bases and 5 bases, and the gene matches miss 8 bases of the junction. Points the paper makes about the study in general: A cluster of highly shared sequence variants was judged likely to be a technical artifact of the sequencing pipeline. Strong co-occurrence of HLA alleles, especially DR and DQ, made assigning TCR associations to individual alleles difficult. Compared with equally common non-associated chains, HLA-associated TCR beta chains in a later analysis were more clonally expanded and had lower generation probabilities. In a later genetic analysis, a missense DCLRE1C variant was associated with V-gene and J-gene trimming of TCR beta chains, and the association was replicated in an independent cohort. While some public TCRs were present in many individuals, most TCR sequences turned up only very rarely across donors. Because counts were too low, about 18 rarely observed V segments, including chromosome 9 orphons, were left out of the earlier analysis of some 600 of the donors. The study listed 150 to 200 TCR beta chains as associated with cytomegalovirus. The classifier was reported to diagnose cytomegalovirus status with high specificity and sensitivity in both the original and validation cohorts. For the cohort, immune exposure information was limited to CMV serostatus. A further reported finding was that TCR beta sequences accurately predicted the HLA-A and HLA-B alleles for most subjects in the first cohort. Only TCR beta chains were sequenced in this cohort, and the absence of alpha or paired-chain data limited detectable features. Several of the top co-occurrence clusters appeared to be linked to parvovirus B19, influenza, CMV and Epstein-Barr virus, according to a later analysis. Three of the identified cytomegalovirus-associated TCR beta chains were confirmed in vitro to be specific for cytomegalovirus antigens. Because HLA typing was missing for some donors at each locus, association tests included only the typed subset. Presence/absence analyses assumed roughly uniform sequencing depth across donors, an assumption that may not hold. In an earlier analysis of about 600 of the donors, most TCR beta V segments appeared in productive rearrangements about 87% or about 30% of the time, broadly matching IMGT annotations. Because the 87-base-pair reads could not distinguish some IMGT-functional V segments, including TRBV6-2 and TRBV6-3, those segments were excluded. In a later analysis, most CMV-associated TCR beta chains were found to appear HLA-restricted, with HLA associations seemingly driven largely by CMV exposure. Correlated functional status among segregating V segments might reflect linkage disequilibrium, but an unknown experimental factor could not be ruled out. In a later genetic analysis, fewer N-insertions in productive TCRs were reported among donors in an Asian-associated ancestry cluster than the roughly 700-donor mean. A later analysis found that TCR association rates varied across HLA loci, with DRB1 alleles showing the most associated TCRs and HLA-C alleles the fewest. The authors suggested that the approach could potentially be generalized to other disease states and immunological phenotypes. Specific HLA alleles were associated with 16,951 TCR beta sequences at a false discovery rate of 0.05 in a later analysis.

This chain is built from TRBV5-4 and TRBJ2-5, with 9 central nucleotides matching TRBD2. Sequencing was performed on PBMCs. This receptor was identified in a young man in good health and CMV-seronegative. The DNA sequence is TGTGCCAGCAGCTCTTTACCAGCGGGGGGTGAGACCCAGTACTTC. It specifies CASSSLPAGGETQYF.